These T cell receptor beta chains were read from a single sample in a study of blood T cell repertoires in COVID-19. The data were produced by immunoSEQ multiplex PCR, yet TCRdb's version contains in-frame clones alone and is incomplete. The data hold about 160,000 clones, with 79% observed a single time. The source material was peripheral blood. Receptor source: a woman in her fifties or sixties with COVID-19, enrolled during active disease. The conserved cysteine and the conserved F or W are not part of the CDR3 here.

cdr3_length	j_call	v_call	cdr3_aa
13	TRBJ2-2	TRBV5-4	ASSLAAGGTGELF
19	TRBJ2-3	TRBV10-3	AISEKPFLAGGITSTDTQY
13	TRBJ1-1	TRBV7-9	ASSPQQGSNTEAF
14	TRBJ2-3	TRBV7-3	ASSPMGQKPTDTQY
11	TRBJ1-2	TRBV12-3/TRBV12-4	ASSLNQGHGYT
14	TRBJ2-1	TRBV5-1	ASSYGSGGLSNEQF
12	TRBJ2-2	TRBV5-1	ASSREGDTGELF
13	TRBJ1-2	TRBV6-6	ASSYSPGVNYGYT
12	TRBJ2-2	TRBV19	ASSVSGRGGELF
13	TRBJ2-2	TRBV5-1	ASLKGQANTGELF
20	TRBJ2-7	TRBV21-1	ASSKEGRLMASGTGSSYEQY
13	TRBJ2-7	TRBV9	ASSVGWQGAYEQY
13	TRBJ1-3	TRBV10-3	AINEVGTVGNTIY
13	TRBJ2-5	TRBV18	ASSPRRGDQETQY
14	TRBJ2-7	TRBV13	ASSLTPGQGVYEQY
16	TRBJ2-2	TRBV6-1	ASSGYLGRRVNAGELF
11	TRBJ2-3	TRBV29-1	SVDGQPTDTQY
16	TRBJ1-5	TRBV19	ASTGGQGRWSGNQPQH
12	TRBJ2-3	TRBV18	ASSPFQGTDTQY
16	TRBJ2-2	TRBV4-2	ASSQDRTSGRPWEELF
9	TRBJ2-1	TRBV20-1	SAQGHNEQF
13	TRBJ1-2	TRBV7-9	ASSTDRGLLYGYT
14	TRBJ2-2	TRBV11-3	ASSLGQGKNTGELF
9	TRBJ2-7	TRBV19	ASSGSYEQY
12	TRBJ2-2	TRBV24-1	ATSEGQVTGELF
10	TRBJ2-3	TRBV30	AWTSGTDTQY
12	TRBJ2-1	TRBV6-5	ASGTSGGAGEQF
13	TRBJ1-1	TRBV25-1	ASSEYRGLGTEAF
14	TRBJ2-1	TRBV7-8	ASSLGLGQAHNEQF
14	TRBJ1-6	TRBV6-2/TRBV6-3	ASTPVDREYNSPLH
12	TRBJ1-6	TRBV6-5	ASIPNRSNSPLH
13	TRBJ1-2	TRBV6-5	ASRKNPGQGVGYT
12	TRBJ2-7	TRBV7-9	ASSGTASSYEQY
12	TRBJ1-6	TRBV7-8	ASSLASNNSPLH
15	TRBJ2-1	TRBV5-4	ASRRGGGGEFNNEQF
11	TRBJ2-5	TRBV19	ASSWGGGETQY
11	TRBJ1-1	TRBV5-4	ASSSKGTKEAF
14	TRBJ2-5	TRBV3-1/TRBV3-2	ASSPPGTGQQETQY
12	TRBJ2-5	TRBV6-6	ASTHPGRQETQY
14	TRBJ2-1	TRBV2	ASSSLYGTRYNEQF
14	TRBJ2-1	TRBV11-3	ASSLTSAGAYDEQF
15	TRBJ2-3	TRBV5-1	ASSLDPTGSGTDTQY
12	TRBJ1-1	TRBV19	ASSITEFNTEAF
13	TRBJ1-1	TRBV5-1	ASSLEVQGRTEAF
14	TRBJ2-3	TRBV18	ASSPLGQGNTDTQY
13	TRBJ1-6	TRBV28	ASSTPGGGNSPLH
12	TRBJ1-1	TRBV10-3	AISELDRNTEAF
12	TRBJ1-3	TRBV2	ASEEGSAGNTIY
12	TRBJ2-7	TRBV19	ASRPGTGAHEQY
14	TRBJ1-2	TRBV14	ASSQDLEGRYYGYT
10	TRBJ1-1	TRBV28	AMPWDRLEAF
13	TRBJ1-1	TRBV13	ASSIGRGQNTEAF
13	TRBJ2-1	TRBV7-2	ASSLELALADEQF
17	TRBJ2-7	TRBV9	ASSFRGGGTGNLPYEQY
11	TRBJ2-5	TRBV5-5	ASSLLYQETQY
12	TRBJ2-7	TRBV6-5	ASSDSGGNNEQY
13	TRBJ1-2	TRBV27	ASSFRALANYGYT
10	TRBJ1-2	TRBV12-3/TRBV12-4	ASSNTGDGYT
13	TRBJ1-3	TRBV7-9	ASNMDRGSGNTIY
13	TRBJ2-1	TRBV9	ASSLKAGGYNEQF